The following is a T cell receptor (beta chain) sequence with its context. Generated by immunoSEQ multiplex PCR, the TCRdb table keeps only in-frame clones and is missing some. The sample has more than 100,000 clones, around nine tenths seen once. These data are taken from a study of T cell responses to AZD1222 COVID-19 vaccine. The CDR3 runs to 16 residues. Germline V gives CDR1 LNHDA, CDR2 SQIVND (reference sequence). V was cut by 1 base and J by 0 bases, with 11 bases left in between. The sample was peripheral blood, taken on day 0 of AZD1222 vaccination. The rearrangement joins TRBV19 to TRBJ2-3, with TRBD2 as a possible D gene (7 bases). The receptor was derived from an adult in good health. The CDR3 sequence: CASSIGGGSSTDTQYF. In nucleotides, the CDR3 is TGTGCCAGTAGTATAGGGGGGGGCTCTAGCACAGATACGCAGTATTTT. The full variable domain, with the rest looked up from reference TRBV19 and TRBJ2-3, is DGGITQSPKYLFRKEGQNVTLSCEQNLNHDAMYWYRQDPGQGLRLIYYSQIVNDFQKGDIAEGYSVSREKKESFPLTVTSAQKNPTAFYLCASSIGGGSSTDTQYFGPGTRLTVL.